These 21 T cell receptor beta chains were sequenced from one sample in a study of cytomegalovirus exposure and HLA in healthy donors. PCR primers comprised 60 Vbeta and 13 Jbeta primers. The repertoire was sequenced with immunoSEQ multiplex PCR; TCRdb's copy has only in-frame clones and lacks some. The table includes under 130,000 clones, 75% to 85% detected once. The material sequenced was PBMCs. These receptors were taken from a man between 18 and 35 years old in good health and CMV-seronegative.

This clone has a single count. V usage is TRBV7-6 and J usage is TRBJ1-1, with D possibly being TRBD1 (6 bases). This CDR3 is 14 amino acids long. Germline V gene data show CDR1 as SGHVS and CDR2 as FNYEAQ. V lost 4 bases, J lost 2 bases, and 11 bases lay in between. DNA for the CDR3: TGTGCCAGCAGCTCAGGTGGGGGCAACACTGAAGCTTTCTTT. It encodes CASSSGGGNTEAFF.

The chain carries TRBV5-1 and TRBJ1-2; D possibly corresponds to TRBD1 (6 bases). The V gene lost 4 bases and the J gene lost 4 bases, with 14 bases spanning the gap. This CDR3 region has 14 residues. Germline values: CDR1 SGHRS, CDR2 YFSETQ. CDR3 sequence (DNA): TGCGCCAGCAGCCCCAGGACAGAGAGCTATGGCTACACCTTC. Protein: CASSPRTESYGYTF. Full variable domain (remainder filled in from reference TRBV5-1 and TRBJ1-2): KAGVTQTPRYLIKTRGQQVTLSCSPISGHRSVSWYQQTPGQGLQFLFEYFSETQRNKGNFPGRFSGRQFSNSRSEMNVSTLELGDSALYLCASSPRTESYGYTFGSGTRLTVV.

V gene TRBV10-3 combines with J gene TRBJ2-2; D may be TRBD1 (5 bases). Germline lookup yields CDR1 ENHRY and CDR2 SYGVKD. The CDR3 contains 14 residues. Trimming removed 5 bases at V and 6 bases at J, with 13 bases between. CDR3 coding DNA: TGTGCCATCAGTCCCCTCTGGGGCCCCGGGGAGCTGTTTTTT. Its translation is CAISPLWGPGELFF.

This clone was recorded a few times. V is TRBV28 and J is TRBJ1-5, with D possibly matching TRBD1 (5 bases). The CDR3 contains 14 residues. From germline, CDR1 is MDHEN and CDR2 SYDVKM. V gave up 5 bases and J gave up 4 bases, with 12 bases separating them. The CDR3 DNA follows: TGTGCCAGCAGTCCGCGACAGTTTAATCAGCCCCAGCATTTT. Residues: CASSPRQFNQPQHF.

The gene calls are TRBV10-2 and TRBJ2-1; a weak D match, TRBD1 (6 bases). Germline assignment: CDR1 WSHSY and CDR2 SAAADI. V lost 7 bases, J lost 4 bases, and 14 bases lay in between. There are 14 residues in the CDR3. The CDR3 bases are TGCGCCAGCACTGCCGGGACAACTTACAATGAGCAGTTCTTC. Translation gives CASTAGTTYNEQFF.

V is TRBV12-5 and J is TRBJ2-7; 10 nucleotides match TRBD1. The germline CDR1 and CDR2 sequences are LGHNT and FRNRAP. The V gene end was trimmed by 0 bases and the J gene end by 4 bases; junction bases not matched to a gene: 3. This CDR3 has 15 amino acids. The DNA of the CDR3 is TGTGCTAGTGGTTTGGTACTGGGACAGGGGTACGAGCAGTACTTC. As protein: CASGLVLGQGYEQYF.

A word on this clone: The junction differs from germline at one of its ends, possibly a read error. The chain has TRBV4-1 and TRBJ1-5, with D perhaps matching TRBD1 (5 bases). The V gene's germline CDR1 is MGHRA and CDR2 YSYEKL. This CDR3 comprises 14 residues. This CDR3 is CASSQAGTSQPQHF. The DNA for the CDR3 is TGTGCCAGCAGCCAAGCGGGGACTAGTCAGCCCCAGCATTTT.

The chain combines TRBV4-3 with TRBJ2-3; TRBD2 agrees at 9 bases. Germline lookup yields CDR1 LGHNA and CDR2 YSLEER. V shed 0 bases and J 7 bases; nucleotides not matched to a gene: 14. This CDR3 is built from 18 residues. CDR3 in DNA: TGCGCCAGCAGCCAAGATCCAGCGGGAGGTTTAGCATTAAATACGCAGTATTTT. Protein product: CASSQDPAGGLALNTQYF.

This clone has just a few counts. For the CDR3, the DNA is TGTGCCAGCAGTTACGACAGCAGGAGCTCCTACGAGCAGTACTTC. It encodes CASSYDSRSSYEQYF. The V and J genes are TRBV6-5 and TRBJ2-7; D may be TRBD1 (5 bases). V was shortened by 2 bases and J by 0 bases, with 11 bases between the two germline ends. Germline V gene data show CDR1 as MNHEY and CDR2 as SVGAGI. CDR3 length: 15 amino acids.

V is TRBV20-1 and J is TRBJ2-7, with D tentatively TRBD2 (6 bases). Deletions cut 5 bases from V and 2 bases from J, with 7 bases between. The CDR3 consists of 11 residues. CDR1 DFQATT and CDR2 SNEGSKA come from the germline V gene (reference sequence). This CDR3 reads CSAGGTYEQYF. The CDR3 bases are TGCAGTGCTGGGGGGACCTACGAGCAGTACTTC.

This clone turned up a few times. V gene TRBV29-1 combines with J gene TRBJ2-2, with 10 bases lining up with TRBD2. The CDR3 has 15 amino acids. Germline lookup yields CDR1 SQVTM and CDR2 ANQGSEA. V lost 3 bases, J lost 0 bases, and 1 base stayed unmatched. CDR3 amino acids: CSVEGLAPNTGELFF. CDR3 coding DNA: TGCAGCGTTGAGGGACTAGCGCCGAACACCGGGGAGCTGTTTTTT.

The table lists this clone with a few counts. The chain combines TRBV27 with TRBJ2-1, with 9 bases identical to TRBD2. The germline CDR1 and CDR2 sequences are MNHEY and SMNVEV (reference sequence). V lost 6 bases to trimming and J lost 3 bases; unmatched junction nucleotides: 12. The CDR3 is 17 amino acids. The CDR3 spells CASRGLAGELLYNEQFF. CDR3 nucleotide sequence: TGTGCCAGCAGGGGGTTAGCGGGAGAACTGCTCTACAATGAGCAGTTCTTC.

The gene calls are TRBV4-3 and TRBJ2-7; possible D gene TRBD2, 6 bases. Trimming removed 2 bases from V and 3 bases from J, with 11 bases in between. The CDR3 loop spans 14 amino acids. Germline CDR1 LGHNA, CDR2 YSLEER. Written as DNA, the CDR3 is TGCGCCAGCAGCCAAATTGCGGGGCGCTACGAGCAGTACTTC. Its protein product is CASSQIAGRYEQYF.

This chain uses TRBV6-5 with TRBJ2-2, with D possibly matching TRBD2 (6 bases). The V end was cut by 7 bases, the J end by 2 bases, with 11 bases between. The CDR3 spans 14 residues. The germline gives CDR1 MNHEY, CDR2 SVGAGI. CDR3 protein: CASTRRGNTGELFF. In nucleotides, the CDR3 is TGTGCCAGCACGAGGAGGGGTAACACCGGGGAGCTGTTTTTT.

The chain is built from TRBV5-6 and TRBJ1-2, with 8 bases fitting TRBD1. The germline V gene encodes CDR1 SGHDT and CDR2 YYEEEE. The CDR3 consists of 15 residues. With 3 bases clipped from V and 6 bases from J, the junction kept 10 bases outside the gene matches. This chain's CDR3 is CASSSRQGLWNGYTF. CDR3 DNA sequence: TGTGCCAGCAGCTCAAGACAGGGGCTATGGAATGGCTACACCTTC. Using reference TRBV5-6 and TRBJ1-2 for the parts outside the CDR3, the full variable domain is DAGVTQSPTHLIKTRGQQVTLRCSPKSGHDTVSWYQQALGQGPQFIFQYYEEEERQRGNFPDRFSGHQFPNYSSELNVNALLLGDSALYLCASSSRQGLWNGYTFGSGTRLTVV.

This chain's CDR3 is CASSSLGQGYHEQYF. The CDR3 nucleotides read TGTGCCAGCAGCAGCCTGGGACAGGGATACCACGAGCAGTACTTC. The rearrangement uses TRBV13 and TRBJ2-7; 9 nucleotides align to TRBD1. Germline V gene sequence: CDR1 PRHDT, CDR2 FYEKMQ (reference sequence). With V trimmed by 5 bases and J by 5 bases, 10 bases remained unmatched. The CDR3 covers 15 residues.

CDR3: CASSSGFYSNQPQHF. CDR3 in DNA: TGTGCCAGCAGTTCGGGGTTCTATAGCAATCAGCCCCAGCATTTT. The chain employs TRBV28 and TRBJ1-5; unclear D gene. V was cut by 4 bases and J by 0 bases, with 10 bases left in between. This CDR3 comprises 15 residues. CDR1 and CDR2 (germline): MDHEN, SYDVKM.

The chain uses TRBV27 and TRBJ2-1; 7 positions agree with TRBD1. J lost 2 bases, V lost 4 bases, and 2 bases had no gene match. The CDR3 loop spans 14 amino acids. In germline, CDR1 is MNHEY, CDR2 SMNVEV (reference sequence). The DNA for the CDR3 is TGTGCCAGCAGTTGGGGACAGACCTACAATGAGCAGTTCTTC. Its translation is CASSWGQTYNEQFF.

The chain couples TRBV4-2 to TRBJ2-4; 12 nucleotides align to TRBD2. The CDR3 runs 18 residues. Germline V gene data show CDR1 as LGHNA and CDR2 as YNFKEQ. V gave up 4 bases and J gave up 0 bases; unmatched junction bases: 7. The CDR3 bases are TGTGCCAGCAGCCTACTAGCGGGAGGTATAGAAGCCAAAAACATTCAGTACTTC. Translated: CASSLLAGGIEAKNIQYF.

The chain combines TRBV6-6 with TRBJ2-4; a weak D match, TRBD2 (6 bases). V was clipped by 7 bases and J by 8 bases, with 15 bases between them. Germline CDR1 and CDR2: MNHNY and SVGAGI (reference sequence). This CDR3 spans 13 amino acids. The CDR3 coding sequence is TGTGCCAGCAAAGTCGGGGGTGCGGACATTCAGTACTTC. This gives the protein CASKVGGADIQYF.

The chain is built from TRBV6-1 and TRBJ1-5; D gene unclear. Germline V gene sequence: CDR1 MNHNS, CDR2 SASEGT. This CDR3 has 14 residues. The V gene lost 1 base and the J gene lost 9 bases, with 13 bases spanning the gap. The CDR3 loop is CASSEGTWTAPQHF. As DNA, the CDR3 is TGTGCCAGCAGTGAAGGGACGTGGACTGCGCCCCAGCATTTT.